Listed below are T cell receptor beta chains from one sample, sequenced in a study of tumor-infiltrating lymphocytes in localized non-small cell lung cancer. Clones were read by immunoSEQ multiplex PCR, and TCRdb kept only the in-frame ones, dropping some. The data show about 15,000 clones, 70% to 80% seen once. The specimen was lung tumor tissue. Receptors were obtained from a human donor with non-small cell lung cancer. CDR3s include the opening cysteine and the closing phenylalanine or tryptophan. The D gene is left open where the match is weak. Only some rows state a clone size, as once, few, many or a class for expanded clones.

v_gene	d_gene	j_gene	abundance	len	CDR3aa	CDR3nt
TRBV6-1	TRBD1	TRBJ2-7	NA	13	CASKGTGQHEQYF	TGTGCCAGCAAAGGGACAGGGCAACACGAGCAGTACTTC
TRBV19	NA	TRBJ1-5	NA	16	CASSIDPGSSNQPQHF	TGTGCCAGTAGTATAGATCCAGGGTCGAGCAATCAGCCCCAGCATTTT
TRBV7-2	TRBD2	TRBJ2-3	NA	16	CASSAAGTSIADTQYF	TGTGCCAGCAGTGCTGCCGGGACTAGCATAGCAGATACGCAGTATTTT
TRBV5-1	NA	TRBJ2-2	few	14	CASGNGKGTGELFF	TGCGCCAGCGGAAACGGGAAGGGCACCGGGGAGCTGTTTTTT
TRBV30	NA	TRBJ1-4	NA	13	CAWSGGPNEKLFF	TGTGCCTGGAGTGGGGGCCCGAATGAAAAACTGTTTTTT
TRBV5-1	TRBD1	TRBJ1-1	NA	16	CASSVGDRGQNTEAFF	TGCGCCAGCAGCGTGGGGGACAGGGGACAGAACACTGAAGCTTTCTTT
TRBV5-1	TRBD1	TRBJ2-2	NA	14	CASSLDRGTGELFF	TGCGCCAGCAGCTTGGACAGGGGCACCGGGGAGCTGTTTTTT
TRBV6-6	TRBD2	TRBJ2-3	NA	15	CASSPTSGDSPTQYF	TGTGCCAGCAGCCCAACTAGCGGGGATTCCCCTACGCAGTATTTT
TRBV15	TRBD1	TRBJ2-5	NA	16	CATSIGDRGREETQYF	TGTGCCACCAGCATAGGGGACAGGGGACGTGAAGAGACCCAGTACTTC
TRBV28	NA	TRBJ2-1	NA	14	CASRGRVWSNEQFF	TGTGCCAGCAGGGGCAGGGTATGGAGCAATGAGCAGTTCTTC
TRBV7-9	TRBD1	TRBJ1-2	medium-sized	15	CASSFTGGQNYGYTF	TGTGCCAGCAGCTTCACAGGGGGCCAGAACTATGGCTACACCTTC
TRBV6-5	TRBD1	TRBJ2-1	few	16	CASSYSNRGPYNEQFF	TGTGCCAGCAGTTACTCGAATAGGGGGCCTTACAATGAGCAGTTCTTC
TRBV2	NA	TRBJ1-3	NA	15	CASSEDLGSGNTIYF	TGTGCCAGCAGTGAAGACTTGGGGTCTGGAAACACCATATATTTT
TRBV4-2	NA	TRBJ1-3	NA	17	CASSQDMAPSSGNTIYF	TGTGCCAGCAGCCAAGATATGGCACCGAGCTCTGGAAACACCATATATTTT
TRBV6-7	TRBD2	TRBJ2-1	NA	16	CASRTSSAGVYNEQFF	TGTGCCAGCAGAACTTCGTCAGCGGGGGTTTACAATGAGCAGTTCTTC
TRBV5-4	TRBD2	TRBJ2-1	few	15	CASSFSGGSYNEQFF	TGTGCCAGCAGCTTTAGCGGGGGCTCCTACAATGAGCAGTTCTTC
TRBV27	NA	TRBJ2-7	NA	13	CASSLTTSLEQYF	TGTGCCAGCAGTTTAACAACATCCCTCGAGCAGTACTTC
TRBV2	NA	TRBJ2-7	NA	13	CASRPNRDSEQYF	TGTGCCAGCAGACCTAACAGGGATAGTGAGCAGTACTTC
TRBV11-2	TRBD2	TRBJ2-1	once	15	CASSLVLAGVGEQFF	TGTGCCAGCAGCTTAGTACTAGCGGGAGTTGGAGAGCAGTTCTTC
TRBV19	NA	TRBJ1-2	NA	14	CASSMGGGNYGYTF	TGTGCCAGTAGTATGGGAGGAGGAAACTATGGCTACACCTTC